The entry below describes one T cell receptor beta chain. It was about 210 ng DNA, about 30,000 T cell genomes, that sorted-subset replicate PCRs used. Repertoires were generated with immunoSEQ multiplex PCR, while TCRdb's copy carries only in-frame clones and drops some. The sample contains about a million clones, approximately 80% of which appear only once. A CD45RA+ naive subset and a CD45RA-negative memory subset were split from CD4+ cells. The sample comes from a study of shared clonotypes between healthy human individuals. The J segment lost 5 bases and the V segment lost 0 bases, leaving 4 bases of the junction unmatched. The CDR3 covers 15 residues. Germline lookup yields CDR1 SGHRS and CDR2 YFSETQ.

Sample: memory CD4+ T cells from PBMCs. Subset described: CD45RA-negative fraction. The gene calls are TRBV5-1 and TRBJ2-1, with TRBD2 matching 8 bases. This clonotype was sampled from a man between 18 and 35 years old in good health. Some clones in this sample may be carry-over from other donors' samples. CDR3 DNA: TGCGCCAGCAGCTTGGCTGGGCGGGAGGACAATGAGCAGTTCTTC. Amino acids: CASSLAGREDNEQFF. The entire variable domain, with the rest obtained from reference TRBV5-1 and TRBJ2-1, is as follows: KAGVTQTPRYLIKTRGQQVTLSCSPISGHRSVSWYQQTPGQGLQFLFEYFSETQRNKGNFPGRFSGRQFSNSRSEMNVSTLELGDSALYLCASSLAGREDNEQFFGPGTRLTVL.